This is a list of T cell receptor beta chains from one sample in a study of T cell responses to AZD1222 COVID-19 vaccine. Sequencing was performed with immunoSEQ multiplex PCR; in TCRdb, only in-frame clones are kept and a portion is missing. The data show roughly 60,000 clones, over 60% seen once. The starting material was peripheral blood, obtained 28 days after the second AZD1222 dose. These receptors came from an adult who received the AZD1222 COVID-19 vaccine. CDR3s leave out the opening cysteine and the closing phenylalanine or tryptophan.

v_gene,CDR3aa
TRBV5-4,ASKTSGSTDTQY
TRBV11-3,ASRDSTDTQY
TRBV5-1,ASSSGDRVGKLF
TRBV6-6,ASNGWSFNEKLF
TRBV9,ASSPRAQTRGTEAF
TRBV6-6,ASSTPVGGVNTEAF
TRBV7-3,ASSHYGGTEAF
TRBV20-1,RGQRNTEAF
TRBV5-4,ASSYSGGYHRDLSTGELF
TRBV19,ASNRANNQPQH
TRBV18,ASSPAPPRGYTGELF
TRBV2,ASRERLSTDTQY
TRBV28,ASSGNYGYT
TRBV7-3,ASSPEGGHHEQY
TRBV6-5,ASSHRGDGTEAF
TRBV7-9,ASTFGGGNYEQY
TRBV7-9,ASSLDSHGELF
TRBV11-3,ASSLVRSSYEQY
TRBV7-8,ASSWRAGPLPGEKLF
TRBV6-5,ASRAVGGNEKLF
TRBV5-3,ARSPNTEAF
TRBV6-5,ASSSQGVTNEKLF
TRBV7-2,ASSLGQGPQPQH
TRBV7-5,ARSLRTGATNEQF
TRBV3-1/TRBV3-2,ASSRSTDTQY
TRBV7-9,ASSPGQGAREQY
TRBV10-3,AISESSGAAAGYT
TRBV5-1,ASRGQENSPLH
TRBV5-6,ASSPDIYYGYT
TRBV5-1,ASSDGQGVNTEAF
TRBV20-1,SAILTDTQY
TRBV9,ASSPSLTNYGYT
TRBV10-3,AISESPENQPQH